This TCR beta chain was captured in a study of CD8+CD57+ T cells in acquired aplastic anemia. Profiling of TCR beta VDJ combinations and CDR3 sequences used genomic DNA as template. TCRdb processed the reads anew with MiXCR; each CDR3 protein has one entry. The data show 89,000 or so distinct CDR3 sequences, with roughly 70% seen just once and 65% held by the top ten. Previously, flow cytometry had revealed CD8+CD57+ cell expansion in the patients chosen for sequencing. This TCR derives from a human donor with aplastic anemia. The sequenced sample consisted of sorted CD4+, CD8+, or CD8+CD57+ T cells (not recorded which) from PBMCs.

Here the CDR3 reads CSARGRGPNYEQYF. The CDR3 region has the DNA TGCAGTGCTAGGGGGCGGGGACCCAACTACGAGCAGTACTTC. The V gene is TRBV20-1, the J gene TRBJ2-7, with D possibly being TRBD2 (6 bases). The germline CDR1 and CDR2 sequences are DFQATT and SNEGSKA (reference sequence). Trimming took off 3 bases at V and 3 bases at J, with 15 bases between the two ends. CDR3 length: 14 amino acids.